This is a list of T cell receptor beta chains from one sample in a study of human T cells and chemical hapten exposure. TCRdb called the RACE reads again in MiXCR, with one record for every CDR3 protein. Of some 250,000 distinct CDR3 sequences listed, approximately 7.5% are singletons. The starting material was whole blood, obtained in connection with sensitization to the hapten diphenylcyclopropenone (DPC). Receptor source: a man between 18 and 35 years old with alopecia areata. Some clones in this sample may be carry-over from other donors' samples. Both conserved end residues are part of each CDR3. Each record gives: clone size, J gene, D gene, V gene, CDR3 DNA, CDR3 protein. A D gene is named only where the DNA matches it firmly. The listing skips clone size in some rows; elsewhere it reads once, few, many or a size class.

>.|TRBJ2-7|TRBD1|TRBV4-3
TGCGCCAGCAGCGGACACAGGGGCTACGAGCAGTACTTC
CASSGHRGYEQYF
>few|TRBJ1-1|TRBD1|TRBV27
TGTGCCAGCGGAAGGGACAGGGGTTTCACTGAAGCTTTCTTT
CASGRDRGFTEAFF
>few|TRBJ2-1|.|TRBV6-1
TGTGCCAGCAGTATAGACCAGAGCTCCTACAATGAGCAGTTCTTC
CASSIDQSSYNEQFF
>.|TRBJ1-6|.|TRBV6-2/TRBV6-3
TGTGCCAGCAGTTACCACAGGGAAAAGAGCTCCTATAATTCACCCCTCCACTTT
CASSYHREKSSYNSPLHF
>once|TRBJ1-2|.|TRBV12-3/TRBV12-4
TGTGCCAGCAGTTTAGGCAGGGAGGTGAATGGCTACACCTTC
CASSLGREVNGYTF
>.|TRBJ1-3|TRBD1|TRBV28
TGTGCCAGCCACGAAGGGACAGGGATTGCTGGAAACACCATATATTTT
CASHEGTGIAGNTIYF
>few|TRBJ2-3|.|TRBV2
TGTGCCAGCAGTGAAGCTGGACTGCCAGATACGCAGTATTTT
CASSEAGLPDTQYF
>many|TRBJ1-4|.|TRBV4-3
TGCGCCAGCAGCCAAGAAAGTAGTGCAACTAATGAAAAACTGTTTTTT
CASSQESSATNEKLFF
>few|TRBJ2-3|.|TRBV11-2
TGTGCCAGCAGCTTATGGAGGGGCACAGATACGCAGTATTTT
CASSLWRGTDTQYF
>.|TRBJ2-7|.|TRBV7-6
TGTGCCAGCAGCTTAGAGTCCACGGTCTCGACCTACGAGCAGTACTTC
CASSLESTVSTYEQYF
>.|TRBJ2-3|.|TRBV11-2
TGTGCCAGCAGCTTAGGGGCAGGGGCCACAGATACGCAGTATTTT
CASSLGAGATDTQYF
>.|TRBJ1-1|TRBD1|TRBV24-1
TGTGCCACCAGTGCCGACGGACAGGGGAGCTCTGAAGCTTTCTTT
CATSADGQGSSEAFF
>.|TRBJ1-5|.|TRBV7-6
TGTGCCAGCGGGCCGGGAGGATATAGCAATCAGCCCCAGCATTTT
CASGPGGYSNQPQHF